This passage covers 20 T cell receptor beta chains from one sample sequenced in a study of shared clonotypes between healthy human individuals. CD45RO-negative, CCR7-selected cells formed the naive CD8 fraction, which excluded terminally differentiated effector memory CD45RA+ cells. Method: immunoSEQ multiplex PCR; TCRdb's copy keeps in-frame clones and lacks some. The sample has over 2 million clones, just under 95% seen once. The sample consisted of naive CD8+ T cells sorted from blood. Receptors were obtained from a man younger than 35 in good health.

The J gene is TRBJ2-1, the V gene TRBV27; 9 bases line up with TRBD2. The CDR3 runs 14 residues. J lost 8 bases, V lost 4 bases, and 6 bases had no gene match. In germline, CDR1 is MNHEY, CDR2 SMNVEV (reference sequence). The CDR3 region is CASSYGLAYHEQFF. The CDR3 region has the DNA TGTGCCAGCAGTTATGGACTAGCGTACCATGAGCAGTTCTTC.

This rearrangement joins TRBV7-2 to TRBJ2-7; no firm D call. V lost 1 base, J lost 3 bases, and 13 bases lay in between. CDR3 size: 15 residues. The germline V gene encodes CDR1 SGHTA and CDR2 FQGNSA. CDR3 residues: CASSLEYYSLYEQYF. The CDR3 nucleotides read TGTGCCAGCAGCTTAGAGTACTACTCTCTCTACGAGCAGTACTTC.

J is TRBJ2-7 and V is TRBV5-5; D is possibly TRBD1 (5 bases). The CDR3 runs 13 residues. The V and J ends lost 7 bases and 2 bases respectively, with 13 bases between them. From germline, CDR1 is SGHKS and CDR2 YYEKEE (reference sequence). This chain's CDR3 is CASSGQPTYEQYF. As DNA, the CDR3 is TGTGCCAGCTCAGGGCAGCCAACCTACGAGCAGTACTTC.

In its sample, this clone was seen a few times. The sample has other DNA sequences that encode this CDR3 too. The chain employs TRBV6-5 and TRBJ2-5, with 9 bases aligning to TRBD1. The CDR3 loop spans 13 amino acids. Per the germline V gene, CDR1 is MNHEY and CDR2 is SVGAGI. Trimming at V came to 4 bases and at J to 5 bases, leaving 2 bases not matched to a gene. CDR3 nucleotide sequence: TGTGCCAGCAGTTGGGACAGGGAGGAGACCCAGTACTTC. Residues: CASSWDREETQYF.

The V and J genes are TRBV19 and TRBJ1-1; the match to TRBD1 covers 9 bases. Germline V gives CDR1 LNHDA, CDR2 SQIVND (reference sequence). This CDR3 has 15 amino acids. V trimming: 1 base; J trimming: 6 bases; junction bases outside the gene matches: 6. The CDR3 region is CASSIGGTGFPEAFF. The CDR3 DNA is TGTGCCAGTAGTATAGGGGGGACAGGGTTTCCTGAAGCTTTCTTT.

This sequence joins TRBV7-3 and TRBJ2-5; D is tentatively TRBD1 or TRBD2 (6 bases each). The CDR3 extends over 13 amino acids. Trimming removed 8 bases at V and 5 bases at J, with 15 bases between. CDR1 and CDR2 from the germline V gene are SGHTA and FQGTGA. In DNA, the CDR3 is TGTGCCAGCGGCCCAGGGGCGGGGGAGACCCAGTACTTC. This translates into CASGPGAGETQYF.

The chain combines TRBV5-4 with TRBJ1-1; TRBD1 might be the D (6 bases). V was shortened by 0 bases and J by 8 bases, with 11 bases between the two germline ends. Germline V gives CDR1 SGHNT, CDR2 YYREEE (reference sequence). There are 13 residues in the CDR3. The DNA of the CDR3 is TGTGCCAGCAGCTTGGACGTTGACAGGGAAGCTTTCTTT. Translating it yields CASSLDVDREAFF.

This rearrangement joins TRBV27 to TRBJ2-3, with 7 nucleotides matching TRBD2. The CDR3 covers 15 residues. CDR1 is MNHEY and CDR2 is SMNVEV in the germline V gene (reference sequence). Trimming removed 2 bases from V and 4 bases from J; junction bases left unmatched: 6. CDR3 in DNA: TGTGCCAGCAGTTTAGGCGGGAGATTCGCAGATACGCAGTATTTT. Residues: CASSLGGRFADTQYF.

The J gene is TRBJ2-7, the V gene TRBV5-6, with 9 bases fitting TRBD2. Germline CDR1 reads SGHDT; CDR2 reads YYEEEE. CDR3 length: 17 amino acids. V gave up 6 bases and J gave up 4 bases; unmatched junction bases: 17. The CDR3 nucleotides read TGTGCCAGCACACCCCGTACTAGGGCGGGAGGGCCTTACGAGCAGTACTTC. Encoded protein: CASTPRTRAGGPYEQYF.

The chain uses TRBV30 and TRBJ1-2, with 8 bases fitting TRBD1. Germline V gene data show CDR1 as GTSNPN and CDR2 as SVGIG (reference sequence). There are 19 residues in the CDR3. J was trimmed by 0 bases and V by 3 bases; bases with no gene match: 18. For the CDR3, the DNA is TGTGCCTGGAGGGCCCCCGGACAGGGACAACCATTCTCTAACTATGGCTACACCTTC. Translated, it gives CAWRAPGQGQPFSNYGYTF.

With respect to this clone: The identical CDR3 is also encoded by other nucleotide sequences in the sample. This sequence joins TRBV30 and TRBJ2-1, with TRBD1 as a possible D gene (6 bases). The germline gives CDR1 GTSNPN, CDR2 SVGIG (reference sequence). The CDR3 sequence is 15 residues long. Trimming stripped 0 bases from V and 1 base from J, with 10 bases between. For the CDR3, the DNA is TGTGCCTGGAGTGTACAGAGGGGGTCCTACAATGAGCAGTTCTTC. This translates into CAWSVQRGSYNEQFF. The variable domain in full, with the rest retrieved from reference TRBV30 and TRBJ2-1, is SQTIHQWPATLVQPVGSPLSLECTVEGTSNPNLYWYRQAAGRGLQLLFYSVGIGQISSEVPQNLSASRPQDRQFILSSKKLLLSDSGFYLCAWSVQRGSYNEQFFGPGTRLTVL.

J is TRBJ2-7 and V is TRBV7-9; D is ambiguous. CDR3 size: 16 residues. The V end was cut by 5 bases, the J end by 5 bases, with 22 bases between. CDR1 is SEHNR, CDR2 FQNEAQ, per germline (reference sequence). CDR3: CASSVSMGPGSHEQYF. CDR3 in DNA: TGTGCCAGCAGCGTCTCAATGGGCCCCGGCAGCCACGAGCAGTACTTC.

This chain connects TRBV4-1 to TRBJ2-7; D is uncertain. Germline CDR1 reads MGHRA; CDR2 reads YSYEKL. Deletions cut 4 bases from V and 3 bases from J, with 10 bases between. The CDR3 totals 13 residues. CDR3 residues: CASSPDIYYEQYF. DNA for the CDR3: TGCGCCAGCAGCCCCGATATCTACTACGAGCAGTACTTC.

The J gene is TRBJ1-1, the V gene TRBV13, with TRBD1 matching 8 bases. Germline V gene lookup returns CDR1 PRHDT and CDR2 FYEKMQ (reference sequence). The CDR3 totals 15 residues. V gave up 3 bases and J gave up 0 bases; unmatched junction bases: 3. The CDR3 bases are TGTGCCAGCAGCTTGGGACAGGTGCTGAACACTGAAGCTTTCTTT. It specifies CASSLGQVLNTEAFF.

The chain employs TRBV13 and TRBJ2-1, with 13 bases fitting TRBD2. Germline V gene lookup returns CDR1 PRHDT and CDR2 FYEKMQ (reference sequence). With V trimmed by 2 bases and J by 10 bases, 8 bases remained unmatched. The CDR3 spans 16 residues. The CDR3 DNA reads as TGTGCCAGCAGCTTAAAGGGGGGACTAGCGGGAACCGAGCAGTTCTTC. Amino acid sequence: CASSLKGGLAGTEQFF.

The chain combines TRBV2 with TRBJ2-7; D possibly matches TRBD1 or TRBD2 (5 bases each). Trimming stripped 6 bases from V and 1 base from J, with 16 bases between. The CDR3 runs 15 residues. Germline V gives CDR1 SNHLY, CDR2 FYNNEI. DNA of the CDR3: TGTGCCAGCAGCGAGGGGCCAGGGCGATCCTACGAGCAGTACTTC. This encodes CASSEGPGRSYEQYF.

As to this clone: This specimen includes other DNA sequences encoding the same CDR3. The CDR3 DNA is TGCGCCAGCAGCCAAGATAGCTACGAGCAGTACTTC. Its translation: CASSQDSYEQYF. This chain connects TRBV4-1 to TRBJ2-7, with unresolved D. Germline V CDR1 and CDR2: MGHRA, YSYEKL. V lost 0 bases to trimming and J lost 3 bases, with 3 bases between them. This CDR3 is built from 12 residues.

The chain has TRBV7-9 and TRBJ2-2; D gene ambiguous. The germline V and J ends were trimmed by 4 bases and 5 bases, with 8 bases remaining between them. The CDR3 is made up of 13 amino acids. Germline loops: CDR1 SEHNR, CDR2 FQNEAQ (reference sequence). The CDR3 region is CASSSDVTGELFF. The CDR3, as DNA: TGTGCCAGCAGCTCGGATGTGACCGGGGAGCTGTTTTTT.

The rearrangement joins TRBV28 to TRBJ1-2; tentative D call: TRBD1 (6 bases). In germline, CDR1 is MDHEN, CDR2 SYDVKM. The CDR3 is 13 amino acids. V lost 3 bases, J lost 8 bases, and 13 bases lay in between. The CDR3 sequence is CASSFLGARGYTF. CDR3 bases: TGTGCCAGCAGTTTTCTGGGGGCGCGAGGCTACACCTTC.

The chain is built from TRBV14 and TRBJ2-3; D is undetermined. Trimming took off 0 bases at V and 1 base at J, with 14 bases between the two ends. This CDR3 has 17 amino acids. The germline CDR1 and CDR2 sequences are SGHDN and FVKESK. CDR3 coding DNA: TGTGCCAGCAGCCAAGATTTCCCGAGAGAGGGCACAGATACGCAGTATTTT. This gives the protein CASSQDFPREGTDTQYF.